This entry lists 8 T cell receptor beta chains sequenced from one sample in a study of Tregs in tolerant kidney transplant recipients. Recipients received nonmyeloablative bone marrow transplants from related graft donors, with transient mixed chimerism. Sequencing was performed with immunoSEQ multiplex PCR; in TCRdb, only in-frame clones are kept and a portion is missing. Of about 55,000 clones in the sample, about 91% were seen once. Source: CD8+ T cells from blood (PBMCs), taken 24 months after the transplant. All receptors come from a human patient who received a combined kidney and bone marrow transplant. Some T cells here may be from the graft donor.

The genes are TRBV6-1 and TRBJ1-3; D not resolved. This CDR3 spans 15 amino acids. The germline gives CDR1 MNHNS, CDR2 SASEGT. V was trimmed by 1 base and J by 0 bases, leaving 7 bases between them. This CDR3 reads CASSEDSLSGNTIYF. In DNA, the CDR3 is TGTGCCAGCAGTGAAGACAGCCTCTCTGGAAACACCATATATTTT.

This chain connects TRBV2 to TRBJ2-3; D gene unclear. Germline V lookup: CDR1 SNHLY, CDR2 FYNNEI. V lost 3 bases and J lost 1, with 5 bases in between. The CDR3 spans 13 residues. CDR3 nucleotide sequence: TGTGCCAGCAGTGACTACGGCACAGATACGCAGTATTTT. Protein product: CASSDYGTDTQYF. The whole variable domain, remainder taken from reference TRBV2 and TRBJ2-3, is EPEVTQTPSHQVTQMGQEVILRCVPISNHLYFYWYRQILGQKVEFLVSFYNNEISEKSEIFDDQFSVERPDGSNFTLKIRSTKLEDSAMYFCASSDYGTDTQYFGPGTRLTVL.

The chain links TRBV4-2 to TRBJ1-1; D not certain. Germline CDR1 and CDR2: LGHNA and YNFKEQ. CDR3 length equals 13 residues. V was pared by 5 bases and J by 4 bases, with 11 bases between. CDR3 region: CASSGGSITEAFF. CDR3 nucleotides: TGTGCCAGCAGCGGAGGGAGTATCACTGAAGCTTTCTTT.

The chain uses TRBV5-1 and TRBJ1-1; 9 nucleotides line up with TRBD1. Germline V lookup: CDR1 SGHRS, CDR2 YFSETQ. There are 15 residues in the CDR3. V was pared by 4 bases and J by 0 bases, with 4 bases of the junction left unmatched. CDR3 in amino acids: CASSEGQGVNTEAFF. The CDR3 nucleotides are TGCGCCAGCAGCGAGGGACAGGGTGTGAACACTGAAGCTTTCTTT.

This chain links TRBV7-3 with TRBJ2-7; possibly TRBD2 for D (6 bases). V gave up 1 base and J gave up 0 bases, with 10 bases separating them. CDR3 size: 15 residues. The V gene's germline CDR1 is SGHTA and CDR2 FQGTGA. CDR3 nucleotides: TGTGCCAGCAGCTTAAATGGGGGGTCCTCCTACGAGCAGTACTTC. The encoded protein is CASSLNGGSSYEQYF.

The chain uses TRBV9 and TRBJ2-2, with 9 bases aligning to TRBD1. The CDR3 covers 16 residues. In germline, CDR1 is SGDLS, CDR2 YYNGEE. V lost 2 bases and J lost 1; bases outside the gene matches: 3. The CDR3 loop is CASSVGTGMNTGELFF. In DNA form, the CDR3 reads TGTGCCAGCAGCGTGGGGACAGGGATGAACACCGGGGAGCTGTTTTTT.

This rearrangement joins TRBV4-3 to TRBJ1-4; 8 bases are a match to TRBD1. V shed 0 bases, J shed 4 bases, and the junction held 4 bases outside the gene matches. CDR1 is LGHNA, CDR2 YSLEER, per germline. The CDR3 has 16 residues. The CDR3 sequence is CASSQDNDRGNEKLFF. CDR3 bases: TGCGCCAGCAGCCAAGATAACGACAGGGGTAATGAAAAACTGTTTTTT.

This chain links TRBV9 with TRBJ2-1; 12 bases agree with TRBD2. Germline trimming cut 4 bases from V and 9 bases from J; bases unmatched to any gene: 11. The V gene's germline CDR1 is SGDLS and CDR2 YYNGEE. This CDR3 spans 16 amino acids. The CDR3 DNA is TGTGCCAGCAGCTTAATATCTAGCGGGGGGGCCCCTGAGCAGTTCTTC. Translation: CASSLISSGGAPEQFF.